This TCR beta chain was sequenced for a study of PD-1 blockade in classical Hodgkin lymphoma (dated by TCRdb to 2018 to 2020). Concerning the study at large: Nivolumab dosing was 3 mg/kg intravenously every 2 weeks, continuing until either disease progression or unacceptable toxicity. The study used TCR beta sequencing and CyTOF to define a peripheral blood immune signature of response to PD-1 blockade in classical Hodgkin lymphoma.

Beyond this particular receptor, the publication reports: A significant rise by C4D1 was seen in CD4+ but not CD8+ TCR diversity (p=0.0027 vs p=0.16), with the rise being most apparent in complete responders (p=0.02). The study was limited to a single clinical trial cohort, and causes of repertoire differences, possibly disease activity or prior therapy, remained undefined. Baseline diversity similar to that of newly diagnosed patients was observed in trial patients achieving complete response, whereas significantly lower diversity was observed in partial responders and progressors. Patients starting nivolumab less than 1 year after ASCT had lower diversity and were excluded from later analyses to avoid confounding by immune reconstitution. Newly diagnosed patients were reported to have lower baseline TCR diversity than healthy donors, and relapsed/refractory patients were reported to have lower baseline TCR diversity still.

The time point label corresponds to: cycle 4 day 1 (C4D1), after 5 to 7 weeks of nivolumab. Relapse after autologous stem cell transplantation had occurred in all trial patients, and cohorts A, B and C were distinguished by prior brentuximab vedotin exposure. The trial cohort was composed of about 53 patients with relapsed/refractory classical Hodgkin lymphoma, for whom complete response, partial response or progressive disease was recorded as best overall response. Trial patients were treated with single-agent nivolumab in the multi-cohort phase II CheckMate 205 trial. An independent review committee assessed best overall response by applying the 2007 International Working Group response criteria. PBMCs from the trial were collected at three points: immediately before nivolumab initiation (C1D1), and during therapy at cycle 2 day 1 and cycle 4 day 1. Peripheral blood was collected in 8 mL Vacutainer Cell Preparation Tubes, from which PBMCs were isolated by centrifugation and then cryopreserved.

Ends trimmed: V by 6 bases, J by 4 bases; bases unmatched to a gene: 7. From the germline V gene, CDR1 is SNHLY and CDR2 is FYNNEI. From cysteine to phenylalanine, the CDR3 is 14 amino acids long. The read is trimmed to its CDR3 DNA, 42 bases read in frame from base 1. For this clone: Its target antigen remains unknown. It has no much larger one-base neighbor in the sample; base qualities were not kept.

The Qiagen DNeasy kit was used to extract genomic DNA both from unsorted PBMCs and from the negatively selected CD4+ and CD8+ fractions. Using primers that anneal to V and J segments, immunoSEQ multiplex PCR amplified the TCR beta CDR3 regions. A synthetic immune receptor repertoire was used to minimize amplification bias, and any residual bias was removed computationally once sequencing was done. Processing in the source paper ran as follows. Repertoire diversity was quantified as the Shannon entropy index using custom Python scripts. Unsorted, CD4+ and CD8+ repertoires were analyzed separately, except for combined analyses in which CD4+ and CD8+ sequences were merged in silico. Clonal expansion was defined as a frequency increase of at least 2-fold after treatment compared with C1D1, and clones undetected at baseline were assigned a pseudocount of 0.5. Clones with 0 or 1 copy at C1D1 were defined as singleton clones, while clones with 2 or more copies were defined as non-singleton clones. Clones expanded in unsorted samples were labelled as CD4+, CD8+ or unknown by matching protein sequences in sorted samples from the same patient. Wilcoxon tests on paired samples were used to test changes in diversity from C1D1 to C4D1. Sourced from immuneACCESS, this table was stored by TCRdb with only in-frame sequences that have V and J called. A share of the clones is absent; for the studies checked, an unresolved V gene accounts for under half, and the remainder has no known explanation. That table gives V, J and clone size, and the DNA gave D and trimming. Across this sample there are roughly 100,000 clones, with around 90% seen only once. Of the sample, around 17% is held by the ten largest clones.

The material sequenced was peripheral blood mononuclear cells (PBMCs), taken before the fourth cycle of nivolumab. This receptor was taken from a human donor with classical Hodgkin lymphoma. Recombination connected TRBV2 to TRBJ2-7, and 9 bases in between align with TRBD2. The CDR3 reads CASRFYSGSYEQYF. The bases are TGTGCCAGCAGGTTCTATAGCGGGAGTTACGAGCAGTACTTC.